Below are 2 T cell receptor beta chains sequenced from a single sample in a study of blood T cell repertoires in COVID-19. Measured with immunoSEQ multiplex PCR; TCRdb has only the in-frame clones, and not every one. The sample lists under 15,000 clones, 73% seen once, with 30% to 35% in the top ten. The sample taken for sequencing was peripheral blood. Receptors originate from a human donor in a cohort sampled during active COVID-19.

This sequence joins TRBV7-9 and TRBJ2-3; 9 nucleotides line up with TRBD1. Germline CDR1 and CDR2: SEHNR and FQNEAQ (reference sequence). V lost 0 bases to trimming and J lost 4 bases; unmatched junction nucleotides: 5. CDR3 length: 16 residues. The DNA of the CDR3 is TGTGCCAGCAGCTTAGCAGTGACAGGGGGGGCAGATACGCAGTATTTT. It codes for CASSLAVTGGADTQYF.

The rearrangement links TRBV25-1 to TRBJ2-5, with TRBD1 identical over 10 bases. The CDR3 loop spans 16 amino acids. Germline CDR1 and CDR2: MGHDK and SYGVNS. V dropped 5 bases and J dropped 1; count of bases not matched to a gene: 7. Here the CDR3 reads CASSSGTGAPQETQYF. CDR3 nucleotide sequence: TGTGCCAGCAGTTCCGGGACAGGGGCCCCCCAAGAGACCCAGTACTTC.